This TCR beta chain comes out of a study of read filtering for tumor transcriptome and immune sequencing. The overall study: About 8 patients were R-ISS I, some 15 were R-ISS II, about seven were R-ISS III. TCR-mapped reads were about 4 to 11 million with IR-seq versus roughly 75 to 1,400 with RNA-seq. Overall study results and limits: Without single-read clonotypes, shared clonotype proportions correlated more between IR-seq and RNA-seq.

Bone marrow was sampled from every patient at the time of active disease. From approximately 400 ng of RNA, a library with molecular barcoded alpha/delta and beta/gamma adaptors was made. Via MiXCR, TCRdb re-called the reads, giving one row per CDR3 protein. The table includes some 80,000 distinct CDR3 sequences, about 12% detected once. This clonotype was counted ten times or more. The antigen is not known. Germline V gene sequence: CDR1 LNHDA, CDR2 SQIVND (reference sequence). This CDR3 contains 13 residues. Trimming removed 8 bases at V and 1 base at J, with 8 bases between. V and J are TRBV19 and TRBJ2-2, with a possible D match to TRBD2 (5 bases). Sequencing was carried out using a population of CD138-negative cells sorted from bone marrow. This clonotype was obtained from a donor at least 40 years old with multiple myeloma. This chain's CDR3 is CASSEVNTGELFF. The CDR3 DNA reads TGTGCCAGTTCGGAGGTGAACACCGGGGAGCTGTTTTTT.